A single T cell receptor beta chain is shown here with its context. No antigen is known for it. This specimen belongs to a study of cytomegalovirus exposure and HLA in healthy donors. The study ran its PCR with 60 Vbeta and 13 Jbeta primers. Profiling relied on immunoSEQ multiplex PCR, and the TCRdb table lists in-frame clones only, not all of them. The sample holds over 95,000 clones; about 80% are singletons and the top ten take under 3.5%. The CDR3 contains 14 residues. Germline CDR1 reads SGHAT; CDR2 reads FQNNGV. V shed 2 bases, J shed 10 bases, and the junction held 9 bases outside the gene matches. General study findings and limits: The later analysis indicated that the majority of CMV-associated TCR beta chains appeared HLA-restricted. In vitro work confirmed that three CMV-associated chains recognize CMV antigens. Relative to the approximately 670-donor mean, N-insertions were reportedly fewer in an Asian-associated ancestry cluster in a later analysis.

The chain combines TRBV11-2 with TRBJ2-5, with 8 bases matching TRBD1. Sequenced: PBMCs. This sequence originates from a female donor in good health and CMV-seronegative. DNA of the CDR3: TGTGCCAGCAGCTTATCAGGGGGCGCGACGATCCAGTACTTC. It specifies CASSLSGGATIQYF.